These T cell receptor beta chains were read from a single sample in a study of human T cells and chemical hapten exposure. TCRdb reprocessed the RACE reads via MiXCR and lists one record per CDR3 protein. The data show tens of thousands of distinct CDR3 sequences, with 6% to 9% seen just once and approximately 1.5% held by the top ten. The source was whole blood, collected in connection with sensitization to the hapten diphenylcyclopropenone (DPC). The receptor set was obtained from a woman in her thirties with alopecia areata. Some clones in this sample may be carry-over from other donors' samples. The CDR3 runs from the conserved cysteine through the conserved F or W. Each record gives: V gene, CDR3 length, clone size, J gene, D gene, CDR3 protein, CDR3 DNA. D genes are given only for firm matches. Clone size is stated in some rows and not others, as once, few, many or a class when expanded.

v_gene: TRBV29-1
len: 13
abundance: .
j_gene: TRBJ2-2
d_gene: .
CDR3aa: CSVERGGTGELFF
CDR3nt: TGCAGCGTTGAAAGGGGAGGCACCGGGGAGCTGTTTTTT

v_gene: TRBV10-3
len: 12
abundance: many
j_gene: TRBJ2-3
d_gene: .
CDR3aa: CAISVGEDTQYF
CDR3nt: TGTGCCATCAGTGTGGGTGAGGATACGCAGTATTTT

v_gene: TRBV18
len: 16
abundance: few
j_gene: TRBJ1-3
d_gene: .
CDR3aa: CASSQSGPSSGNTIYF
CDR3nt: TGTGCCAGCTCGCAATCAGGTCCAAGCTCTGGAAACACCATATATTTT

v_gene: TRBV7-6
len: 14
abundance: few
j_gene: TRBJ1-6
d_gene: TRBD1
CDR3aa: CASSAGQGGSPLHF
CDR3nt: TGTGCCAGCAGCGCGGGACAGGGGGGTTCACCCCTCCACTTT

v_gene: TRBV2
len: 13
abundance: .
j_gene: TRBJ1-1
d_gene: .
CDR3aa: CASSAGLGTEAFF
CDR3nt: TGTGCCAGCAGTGCAGGGCTTGGGACTGAAGCTTTCTTT

v_gene: TRBV29-1
len: 14
abundance: few
j_gene: TRBJ1-1
d_gene: .
CDR3aa: CSVTSGDGNTEAFF
CDR3nt: TGCAGCGTAACCTCCGGGGACGGTAACACTGAAGCTTTCTTT

v_gene: TRBV29-1
len: 15
abundance: many
j_gene: TRBJ2-1
d_gene: TRBD2
CDR3aa: CSVHGLAGSYNEQFF
CDR3nt: TGCAGCGTCCACGGTTTAGCGGGGTCCTACAATGAGCAGTTCTTC

v_gene: TRBV12-3/TRBV12-4
len: 14
abundance: .
j_gene: TRBJ1-1
d_gene: .
CDR3aa: CASSLHLPNTEAFF
CDR3nt: TGTGCCAGCAGTTTACACCTACCGAACACTGAAGCTTTCTTT

v_gene: TRBV18
len: 14
abundance: .
j_gene: TRBJ2-6
d_gene: .
CDR3aa: CASSPESGANDLTF
CDR3nt: TGTGCCAGCTCACCGGAGTCTGGGGCCAACGACCTGACTTTC

v_gene: TRBV3-1
len: 14
abundance: many
j_gene: TRBJ1-2
d_gene: .
CDR3aa: CASSPSHRSYGYTF
CDR3nt: TGTGCCAGCAGCCCCTCCCACAGGAGTTATGGCTACACCTTC

v_gene: TRBV6-1
len: 15
abundance: many
j_gene: TRBJ1-5
d_gene: .
CDR3aa: CASSEALTVNQPQHF
CDR3nt: TGTGCCAGCAGTGAAGCGCTGACGGTGAATCAGCCCCAGCATTTT

v_gene: TRBV7-6
len: 16
abundance: many
j_gene: TRBJ1-4
d_gene: .
CDR3aa: CASSLSLDTYNEKLFF
CDR3nt: TGTGCCAGCAGCTTAAGCCTGGACACATATAATGAAAAACTGTTTTTT

v_gene: TRBV5-1
len: 14
abundance: many
j_gene: TRBJ1-1
d_gene: TRBD1
CDR3aa: CASSSGGVGYEAFF
CDR3nt: TGCGCCAGCAGCTCAGGGGGTGTTGGTTATGAAGCTTTCTTT

v_gene: TRBV25-1
len: 14
abundance: .
j_gene: TRBJ1-2
d_gene: .
CDR3aa: CASSETRAQRAYTF
CDR3nt: TGTGCCAGCAGTGAAACCCGGGCCCAGAGAGCCTACACCTTC

v_gene: TRBV7-9
len: 14
abundance: many
j_gene: TRBJ2-3
d_gene: TRBD1
CDR3aa: CASSNRDRSDTQYF
CDR3nt: TGTGCCAGCAGCAATAGGGACAGATCAGATACGCAGTATTTT

v_gene: TRBV12-3/TRBV12-4
len: 15
abundance: many
j_gene: TRBJ2-2
d_gene: TRBD2
CDR3aa: CASRPSGLAAGELFF
CDR3nt: TGTGCCAGCAGACCCTCGGGACTAGCCGCCGGGGAGCTGTTTTTT

v_gene: TRBV10-2
len: 15
abundance: many
j_gene: TRBJ1-4
d_gene: TRBD1
CDR3aa: CASRRTGGSDEKLFF
CDR3nt: TGCGCCAGCAGACGCACAGGGGGCTCTGATGAAAAACTGTTTTTT

v_gene: TRBV7-6
len: 16
abundance: .
j_gene: TRBJ2-2
d_gene: .
CDR3aa: CASSLAQQLNTGELFF
CDR3nt: TGTGCCAGCAGCTTAGCTCAACAACTGAACACCGGGGAGCTGTTTTTT

v_gene: TRBV4-1
len: 17
abundance: many
j_gene: TRBJ2-1
d_gene: TRBD2
CDR3aa: CASSQGTSGGRYNEQFF
CDR3nt: TGCGCCAGCAGCCAGGGGACTAGCGGGGGGCGCTACAATGAGCAGTTCTTC

v_gene: TRBV5-1
len: 16
abundance: many
j_gene: TRBJ1-2
d_gene: .
CDR3aa: CASSLAGGAVNYGYTF
CDR3nt: TGCGCCAGCAGCTTGGCCGGAGGGGCAGTTAACTATGGCTACACCTTC

v_gene: TRBV6-6
len: 15
abundance: many
j_gene: TRBJ1-5
d_gene: .
CDR3aa: CASSYTQVWNQPQHF
CDR3nt: TGTGCCAGCAGTTACACGCAGGTCTGGAATCAGCCCCAGCATTTT

v_gene: TRBV29-1
len: 12
abundance: few
j_gene: TRBJ1-1
d_gene: .
CDR3aa: CSVGGSFGEAFF
CDR3nt: TGCAGCGTCGGGGGTTCTTTTGGTGAAGCTTTCTTT

v_gene: TRBV20-1
len: 13
abundance: few
j_gene: TRBJ2-7
d_gene: TRBD1
CDR3aa: CSAKTGGPYEQYF
CDR3nt: TGCAGTGCCAAAACAGGGGGTCCCTACGAGCAGTACTTC

v_gene: TRBV2
len: 14
abundance: few
j_gene: TRBJ2-5
d_gene: TRBD1
CDR3aa: CASSGQVERETQYF
CDR3nt: TGTGCCAGCAGCGGACAGGTCGAGAGGGAGACCCAGTACTTC

v_gene: TRBV29-1
len: 12
abundance: .
j_gene: TRBJ1-1
d_gene: .
CDR3aa: CSVWLGGTEAFF
CDR3nt: TGCAGCGTTTGGTTAGGGGGAACTGAAGCTTTCTTT

v_gene: TRBV7-9
len: 13
abundance: many
j_gene: TRBJ2-5
d_gene: .
CDR3aa: CASSFRREETQYF
CDR3nt: TGTGCCAGCAGCTTCAGGAGAGAAGAGACCCAGTACTTC

v_gene: TRBV5-1
len: 14
abundance: many
j_gene: TRBJ2-5
d_gene: .
CDR3aa: CASSLQGGQETQYF
CDR3nt: TGCGCCAGCAGCCTACAGGGTGGGCAAGAGACCCAGTACTTC

v_gene: TRBV10-3
len: 14
abundance: few
j_gene: TRBJ1-5
d_gene: .
CDR3aa: CAISPVLGNQPQHF
CDR3nt: TGTGCCATCAGTCCCGTGCTCGGCAATCAGCCCCAGCATTTT

v_gene: TRBV7-9
len: 17
abundance: many
j_gene: TRBJ2-3
d_gene: TRBD1
CDR3aa: CASSPRTGTGVTDTQYF
CDR3nt: TGTGCCAGCAGCCCCCGAACGGGGACAGGGGTGACAGATACGCAGTATTTT

v_gene: TRBV3-1
len: 14
abundance: many
j_gene: TRBJ2-1
d_gene: .
CDR3aa: CASSQVGGKGMQFF
CDR3nt: TGTGCCAGCAGCCAAGTGGGGGGTAAAGGTATGCAGTTCTTC

v_gene: TRBV10-3
len: 13
abundance: many
j_gene: TRBJ2-5
d_gene: TRBD2
CDR3aa: CAISGGGAETQYF
CDR3nt: TGTGCCATCAGTGGCGGGGGGGCCGAGACCCAGTACTTC

v_gene: TRBV18
len: 16
abundance: few
j_gene: TRBJ2-2
d_gene: .
CDR3aa: CASSSSLVDLTGELFF
CDR3nt: TGTGCCAGCTCGTCCTCCCTGGTCGACCTGACCGGGGAGCTGTTTTTT

v_gene: TRBV3-1
len: 13
abundance: few
j_gene: TRBJ1-1
d_gene: .
CDR3aa: CASSLGAHTEAFF
CDR3nt: TGTGCCAGCAGCCTGGGGGCTCACACTGAAGCTTTCTTT

v_gene: TRBV5-1
len: 13
abundance: many
j_gene: TRBJ1-1
d_gene: .
CDR3aa: CASGIQGNTEAFF
CDR3nt: TGCGCCAGCGGCATACAGGGGAACACTGAAGCTTTCTTT

v_gene: TRBV20-1
len: 12
abundance: many
j_gene: TRBJ1-1
d_gene: TRBD1
CDR3aa: CSARELTGAAFF
CDR3nt: TGCAGTGCTAGAGAACTCACAGGGGCGGCTTTCTTT

v_gene: TRBV6-2/TRBV6-3
len: 13
abundance: few
j_gene: TRBJ2-7
d_gene: .
CDR3aa: CASSYSDYYEQYF
CDR3nt: TGTGCCAGCAGTTACTCCGATTACTACGAGCAGTACTTC

v_gene: TRBV6-5
len: 16
abundance: .
j_gene: TRBJ2-6
d_gene: .
CDR3aa: CASSYGNQAGANVLTF
CDR3nt: TGTGCCAGCAGTTACGGGAACCAAGCTGGGGCCAACGTCCTGACTTTC

v_gene: TRBV6-2/TRBV6-3
len: 15
abundance: .
j_gene: TRBJ2-7
d_gene: TRBD2
CDR3aa: CASSYSTSSPYEQYF
CDR3nt: TGTGCCAGCAGTTACTCGACTAGCAGCCCCTACGAGCAGTACTTC

v_gene: TRBV3-1
len: 14
abundance: many
j_gene: TRBJ1-5
d_gene: .
CDR3aa: CASSQAGNDQPQHF
CDR3nt: TGTGCCAGCAGCCAAGCAGGGAACGATCAGCCCCAGCATTTT

v_gene: TRBV28
len: 16
abundance: many
j_gene: TRBJ1-1
d_gene: .
CDR3aa: CASSLSQGVMNTEAFF
CDR3nt: TGTGCCAGCAGTTTAAGCCAGGGAGTCATGAACACTGAAGCTTTCTTT

v_gene: TRBV19
len: 15
abundance: .
j_gene: TRBJ1-6
d_gene: .
CDR3aa: CASQLRGIYNSPLHF
CDR3nt: TGTGCCAGTCAGCTCCGGGGGATATATAATTCACCCCTCCACTTT

v_gene: TRBV6-5
len: 13
abundance: many
j_gene: TRBJ2-7
d_gene: .
CDR3aa: CASARSLPYEQYF
CDR3nt: TGTGCCAGCGCCCGGTCACTTCCCTACGAGCAGTACTTC

v_gene: TRBV20-1
len: 15
abundance: many
j_gene: TRBJ2-1
d_gene: TRBD1
CDR3aa: CSAPRTGRSYNEQFF
CDR3nt: TGCAGTGCTCCCCGGACAGGGAGGTCCTACAATGAGCAGTTCTTC

v_gene: TRBV6-1
len: 16
abundance: many
j_gene: TRBJ1-5
d_gene: .
CDR3aa: CASRAPRQWSNQPQHF
CDR3nt: TGTGCCAGCAGGGCCCCGCGACAGTGGAGCAATCAGCCCCAGCATTTT